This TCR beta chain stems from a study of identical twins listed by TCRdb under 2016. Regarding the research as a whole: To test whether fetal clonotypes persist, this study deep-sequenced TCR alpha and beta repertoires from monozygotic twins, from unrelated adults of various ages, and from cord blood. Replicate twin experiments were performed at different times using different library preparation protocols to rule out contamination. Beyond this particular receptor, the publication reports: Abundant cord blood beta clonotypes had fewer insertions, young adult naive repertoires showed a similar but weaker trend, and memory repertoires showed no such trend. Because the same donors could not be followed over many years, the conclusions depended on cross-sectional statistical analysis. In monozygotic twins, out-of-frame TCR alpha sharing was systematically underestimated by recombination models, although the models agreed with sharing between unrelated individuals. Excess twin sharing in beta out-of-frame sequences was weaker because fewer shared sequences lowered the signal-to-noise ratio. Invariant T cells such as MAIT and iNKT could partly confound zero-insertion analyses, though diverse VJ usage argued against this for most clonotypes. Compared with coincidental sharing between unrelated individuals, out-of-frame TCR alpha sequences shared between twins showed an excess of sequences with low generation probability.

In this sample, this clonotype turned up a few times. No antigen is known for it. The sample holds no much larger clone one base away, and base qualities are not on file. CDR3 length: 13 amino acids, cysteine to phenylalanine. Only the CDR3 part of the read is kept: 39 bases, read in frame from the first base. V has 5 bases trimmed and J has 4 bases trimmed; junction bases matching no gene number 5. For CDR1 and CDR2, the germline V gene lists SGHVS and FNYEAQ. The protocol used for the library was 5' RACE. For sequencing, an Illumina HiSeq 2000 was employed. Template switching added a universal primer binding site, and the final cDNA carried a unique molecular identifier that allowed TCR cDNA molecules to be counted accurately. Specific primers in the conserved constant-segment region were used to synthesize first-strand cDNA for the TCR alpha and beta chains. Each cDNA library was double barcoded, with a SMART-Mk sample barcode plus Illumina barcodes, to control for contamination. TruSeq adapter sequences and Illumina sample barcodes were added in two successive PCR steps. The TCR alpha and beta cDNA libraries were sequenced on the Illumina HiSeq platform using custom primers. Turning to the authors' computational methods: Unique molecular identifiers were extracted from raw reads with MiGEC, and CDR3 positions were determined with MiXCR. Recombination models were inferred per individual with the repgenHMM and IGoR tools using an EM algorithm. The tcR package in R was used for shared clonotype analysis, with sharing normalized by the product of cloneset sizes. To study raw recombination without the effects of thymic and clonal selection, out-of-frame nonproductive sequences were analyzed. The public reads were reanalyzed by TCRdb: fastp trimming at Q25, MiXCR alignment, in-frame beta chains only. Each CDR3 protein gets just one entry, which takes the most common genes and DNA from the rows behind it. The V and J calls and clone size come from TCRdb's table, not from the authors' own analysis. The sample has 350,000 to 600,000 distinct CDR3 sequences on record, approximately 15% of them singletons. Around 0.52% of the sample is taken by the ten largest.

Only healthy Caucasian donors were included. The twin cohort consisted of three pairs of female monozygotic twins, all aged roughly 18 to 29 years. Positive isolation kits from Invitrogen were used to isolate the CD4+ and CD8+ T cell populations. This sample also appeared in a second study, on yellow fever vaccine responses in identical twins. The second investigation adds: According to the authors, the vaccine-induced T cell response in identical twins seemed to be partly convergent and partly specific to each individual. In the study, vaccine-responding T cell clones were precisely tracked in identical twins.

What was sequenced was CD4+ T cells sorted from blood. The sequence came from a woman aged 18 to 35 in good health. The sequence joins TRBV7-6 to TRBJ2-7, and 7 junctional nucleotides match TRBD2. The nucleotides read TGTGCCAGCAGCCCCCTTAGCGGGTACGAGCAGTACTTC. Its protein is CASSPLSGYEQYF.